A selection of T cell receptor beta chains follows, all from one sample in a study of blood T cell repertoires in COVID-19. Measured with immunoSEQ multiplex PCR; TCRdb has only the in-frame clones, and not every one. The sample shows about 110,000 clones, around 66% of them seen only once. The material sequenced was peripheral blood. The origin of the receptors is an elderly man with acute or convalescent COVID-19. The CDR3 runs from the conserved cysteine through the conserved F or W. Fields, in order: D gene, clone size, J gene, V gene, CDR3 protein, CDR3 DNA. The D gene is left open where the match is weak. Size tells how often a clone was seen (once, few, many) or the class of an expanded clone, and some rows leave it out.

>TRBD1|.|TRBJ1-3|TRBV6-6
CASSYQGASGNTIYF
TGTGCCAGCAGTTACCAGGGGGCGTCTGGAAACACCATATATTTT
>.|.|TRBJ2-1|TRBV30
CAWSVDGSAYNEQFF
TGTGCCTGGAGTGTAGACGGGAGTGCCTACAATGAGCAGTTCTTC
>TRBD1|many|TRBJ2-1|TRBV9
CASSVGQGAHNEQFF
TGTGCCAGCAGCGTTGGACAGGGGGCCCACAATGAGCAGTTCTTC
>.|.|TRBJ2-5|TRBV11-2
CASGILASETQYF
TGTGCCAGCGGCATTTTAGCGAGCGAGACCCAGTACTTC
>TRBD1|once|TRBJ1-4|TRBV7-9
CASSLVGRDRGQSEKLFF
TGTGCCAGCAGCTTAGTAGGCCGGGACAGGGGGCAAAGTGAAAAACTGTTTTTT
>TRBD1|.|TRBJ1-5|TRBV28
CASSLGQAPWAQHF
TGTGCCAGCAGTTTAGGACAGGCGCCTTGGGCCCAGCATTTT
>TRBD1|few|TRBJ1-2|TRBV3-1/TRBV3-2
CASSQSGGEYGYTF
TGTGCCAGCAGCCAATCAGGGGGAGAGTATGGCTACACCTTC
>.|once|TRBJ2-7|TRBV28
CASSQDSAYEQYF
TGTGCCAGCAGTCAGGACAGCGCCTACGAGCAGTACTTC
>TRBD2|.|TRBJ2-2|TRBV5-4
CASSLGNSGSYEELFF
TGTGCCAGCAGCTTGGGTAATAGCGGGAGTTATGAGGAGCTGTTTTTT
>.|few|TRBJ1-3|TRBV6-5
CASIAGNTIYF
TGTGCCAGCATAGCGGGGAACACCATATATTTT
>TRBD1|.|TRBJ1-5|TRBV19
CASSMEGQGLNQPQHF
TGTGCCAGTAGTATGGAGGGACAGGGCCTCAATCAGCCCCAGCATTTT
>TRBD2|.|TRBJ2-1|TRBV23-1
CASSRGGTGTSRPITYNEQFF
TGCGCCAGCAGTCGCGGAGGAACCGGGACTAGCCGACCCATTACCTACAATGAGCAGTTCTTC
>TRBD2|.|TRBJ2-3|TRBV5-6
CASSLAGLAGVQGPDTQYF
TGTGCCAGCAGCTTGGCGGGACTAGCGGGAGTTCAGGGCCCAGATACGCAGTATTTT
>TRBD1|once|TRBJ1-3|TRBV4-1
CASSQDGDRGRNSGNTIYF
TGCGCCAGCAGCCAAGATGGGGACAGGGGCCGCAACTCTGGAAACACCATATATTTT
>TRBD1|.|TRBJ1-5|TRBV3-1/TRBV3-2
CASSQGGQGSNQPQHF
TGTGCCAGCAGCCAAGGGGGACAGGGTAGCAATCAGCCCCAGCATTTT
>.|.|TRBJ2-2|TRBV6-6
CASSLQGTTGELFF
TGTGCCAGCAGTCTACAGGGAACCACCGGGGAGCTGTTTTTT
>.|.|TRBJ2-3|TRBV19
CASSLLSSTDTQYF
TGTGCCAGTAGTCTATTATCTAGCACAGATACGCAGTATTTT
>TRBD2|.|TRBJ2-5|TRBV9
CASSAPGLAGDQETQYF
TGTGCCAGCAGCGCCCCGGGACTAGCGGGAGACCAAGAGACCCAGTACTTC
>TRBD2|.|TRBJ2-3|TRBV27
CASSLYRGGTDTQYF
TGTGCCAGCAGTTTATATCGGGGGGGGACAGATACGCAGTATTTT
>.|medium-sized|TRBJ2-6|TRBV5-6
CASSPLPSGANVLTF
TGTGCCAGCAGCCCCCTCCCCTCTGGGGCCAACGTCCTGACTTTC
>TRBD2|few|TRBJ2-7|TRBV4-3
CASSQEGNSGNSAYEQYF
TGCGCCAGCAGCCAAGAAGGGAATAGCGGGAACTCAGCCTACGAGCAGTACTTC
>.|.|TRBJ2-1|TRBV5-8
CASSGYVGGGYNEQFF
TGTGCCAGCAGCGGTTACGTGGGAGGAGGCTACAATGAGCAGTTCTTC
>TRBD1|.|TRBJ2-5|TRBV28
CASRDRETQYF
TGTGCCAGCAGGGACAGGGAGACCCAGTACTTC
>TRBD1|.|TRBJ2-7|TRBV6-1
CASSQSRDRVGQYF
TGTGCCAGCAGTCAGTCCCGGGACAGGGTTGGGCAGTACTTC
>TRBD1|.|TRBJ1-1|TRBV2
CASSTDRGNTEAFF
TGTGCCAGCAGTACCGACAGGGGGAACACTGAAGCTTTCTTT
>TRBD2|.|TRBJ2-3|TRBV5-8
CASSEAPRGLAGSDTQYF
TGTGCCAGCAGCGAGGCGCCCAGGGGCCTAGCGGGATCAGATACGCAGTATTTT
>TRBD1|.|TRBJ2-5|TRBV10-3
CAIRDGTGQETQYF
TGTGCCATCAGGGATGGGACAGGTCAAGAGACCCAGTACTTC
>.|.|TRBJ2-5|TRBV7-2
CASSLAPRQETQYF
TGTGCCAGCAGCTTAGCTCCCAGACAAGAGACCCAGTACTTC
>TRBD1|.|TRBJ1-2|TRBV7-2
CASSPKTQTGASYGYTF
TGTGCCAGCAGCCCCAAGACCCAGACAGGGGCGAGCTATGGCTACACCTTC
>TRBD1|.|TRBJ2-7|TRBV7-6
CASSFSPGQGSRDEQYF
TGTGCCAGCAGCTTTTCCCCGGGACAGGGGTCGAGAGACGAGCAGTACTTC
>TRBD2|once|TRBJ2-1|TRBV3-1/TRBV3-2
CASIFTGTSGTNEQFF
TGTGCCAGCATTTTTACCGGGACTAGCGGGACAAATGAGCAGTTCTTC
>.|once|TRBJ1-5|TRBV28
CASSPDRIDQPQHF
TGTGCCAGCAGTCCCGACAGGATCGATCAGCCCCAGCATTTT
>.|.|TRBJ1-4|TRBV4-3
CASSWSDSNEKLFF
TGCGCCAGCAGTTGGAGCGACAGTAATGAAAAACTGTTTTTT
>TRBD1|.|TRBJ2-3|TRBV7-2
CASSAGQGLDTQYF
TGTGCCAGCAGCGCCGGACAGGGGTTAGATACGCAGTATTTT
>.|.|TRBJ1-4|TRBV5-1
CASSWAPNEKLFF
TGCGCCAGCAGCTGGGCCCCTAATGAAAAACTGTTTTTT